The present TCR beta chain was sequenced within a study of blood T cell repertoires in COVID-19. Whole-study context: Some COVID-19 samples were acute and others convalescent; all came from the United States, Italy and Spain.

Looked up from germline, CDR1 is LNHDA and CDR2 is SQIVND (reference sequence). This CDR3 is 14 amino acids long. V lost 5 bases and J 1 base, leaving 8 bases between the germline ends. Original methodology: Scientists estimated how many nucleated cells there were by amplifying reference gene primers. Clones were sequenced by immunoSEQ multiplex PCR, and TCRdb holds only the in-frame ones, with some missing. The DNA was the basis for D and trimming; V, J and clone size are from that table. The sample includes some 200,000 clones, approximately 87% of them seen just once. This chain uses TRBV19 with TRBJ1-4; unclear D gene. This sequence originates from a young woman who had recovered from COVID-19. What was sequenced was peripheral blood. CDR3 protein: CASSQRGTNEKLFF. CDR3 coding DNA: TGTGCCAGTAGTCAAAGAGGAACTAATGAAAAACTGTTTTTT.